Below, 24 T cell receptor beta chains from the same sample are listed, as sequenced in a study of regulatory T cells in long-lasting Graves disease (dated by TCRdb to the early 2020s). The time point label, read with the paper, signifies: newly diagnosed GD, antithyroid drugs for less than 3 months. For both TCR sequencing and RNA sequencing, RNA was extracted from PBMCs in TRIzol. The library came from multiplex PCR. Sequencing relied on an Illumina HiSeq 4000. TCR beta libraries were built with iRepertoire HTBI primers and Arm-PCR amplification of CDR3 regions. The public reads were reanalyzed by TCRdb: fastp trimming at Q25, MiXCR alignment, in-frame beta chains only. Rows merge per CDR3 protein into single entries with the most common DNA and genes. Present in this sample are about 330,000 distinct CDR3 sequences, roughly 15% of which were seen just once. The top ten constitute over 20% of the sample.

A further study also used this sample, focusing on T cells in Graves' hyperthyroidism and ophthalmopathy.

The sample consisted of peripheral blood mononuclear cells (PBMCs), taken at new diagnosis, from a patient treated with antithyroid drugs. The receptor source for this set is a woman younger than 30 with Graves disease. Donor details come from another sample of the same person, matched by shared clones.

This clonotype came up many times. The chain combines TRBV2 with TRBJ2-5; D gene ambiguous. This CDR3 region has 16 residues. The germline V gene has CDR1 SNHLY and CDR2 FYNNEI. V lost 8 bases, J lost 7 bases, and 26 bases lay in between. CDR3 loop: CASLPRRVGSIGTQYF. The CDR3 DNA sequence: TGTGCCAGCCTACCCCGAAGGGTGGGGTCGATCGGGACCCAGTACTTC.

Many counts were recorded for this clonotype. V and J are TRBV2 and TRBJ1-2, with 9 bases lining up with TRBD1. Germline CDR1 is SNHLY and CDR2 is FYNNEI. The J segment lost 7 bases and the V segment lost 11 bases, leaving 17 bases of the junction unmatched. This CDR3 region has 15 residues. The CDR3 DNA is TGTGCCGAGCTAGGGACAGGGATGTTGGGGAGTGGCTACACCTTC. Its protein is CAELGTGMLGSGYTF.

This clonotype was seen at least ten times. The CDR3 coding sequence is TGTGCCAGCAGGAGGGGGGGGGGCGCGGAGACCCAGTACTTC. Its protein product is CASRRGGGAETQYF. The gene calls are TRBV12-3 or TRBV12-4 and TRBJ2-5; possibly TRBD2 for D (7 bases). The CDR3 is 14 amino acids. Trimming took off 6 bases at V and 5 bases at J, with 16 bases between the two ends.

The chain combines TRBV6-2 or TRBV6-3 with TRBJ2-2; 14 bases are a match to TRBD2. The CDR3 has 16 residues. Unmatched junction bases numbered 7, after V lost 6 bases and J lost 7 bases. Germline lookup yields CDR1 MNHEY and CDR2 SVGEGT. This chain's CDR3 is CASSLGLAGDLGELFF. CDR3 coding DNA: TGTGCCAGCAGCCTGGGACTAGCGGGAGACCTCGGGGAGCTGTTTTTT.

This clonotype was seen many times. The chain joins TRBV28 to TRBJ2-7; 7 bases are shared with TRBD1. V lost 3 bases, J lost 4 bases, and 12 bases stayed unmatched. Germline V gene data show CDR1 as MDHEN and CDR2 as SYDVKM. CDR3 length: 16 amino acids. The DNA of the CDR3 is TGTGCCAGCAGTTTCAGGTTCCGAGGGGGCACTTACGAGCAGTACTTC. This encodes CASSFRFRGGTYEQYF.

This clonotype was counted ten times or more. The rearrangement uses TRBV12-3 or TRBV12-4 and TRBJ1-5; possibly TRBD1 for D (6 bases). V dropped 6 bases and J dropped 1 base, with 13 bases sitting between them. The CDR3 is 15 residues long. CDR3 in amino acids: CASRSGQQSNQPQHF. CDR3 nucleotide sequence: TGTGCCAGCAGAAGTGGACAGCAGAGCAATCAGCCCCAGCATTTT.

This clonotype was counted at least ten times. DNA for the CDR3: TGTGCCAGCAGCATAACAGGGATTATGTACGAGCAGTACTTC. Translated, it gives CASSITGIMYEQYF. V usage is TRBV28 and J usage is TRBJ2-7; possible D gene TRBD1, 6 bases. Trimming shortened V by 6 bases and J by 4 bases, and 16 bases separated the two germline ends. CDR3 length: 14 amino acids. Germline V gene lookup returns CDR1 MDHEN and CDR2 SYDVKM.

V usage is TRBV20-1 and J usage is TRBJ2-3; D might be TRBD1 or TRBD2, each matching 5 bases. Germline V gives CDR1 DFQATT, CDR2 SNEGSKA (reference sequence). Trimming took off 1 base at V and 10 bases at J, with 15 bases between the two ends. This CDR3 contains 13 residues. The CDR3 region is CSARGDGLRAQYF. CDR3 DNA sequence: TGCAGTGCTAGAGGGGACGGGCTCCGGGCGCAGTATTTT.

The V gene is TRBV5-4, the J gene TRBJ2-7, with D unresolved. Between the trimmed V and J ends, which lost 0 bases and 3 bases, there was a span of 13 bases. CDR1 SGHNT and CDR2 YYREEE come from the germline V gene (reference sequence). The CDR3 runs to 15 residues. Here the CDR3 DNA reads TGTGCCAGCAGCTTGGGGTTCCGGACGAGCTACGAGCAGTACTTC. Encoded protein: CASSLGFRTSYEQYF. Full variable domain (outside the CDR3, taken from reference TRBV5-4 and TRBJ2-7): ETGVTQSPTHLIKTRGQQVTLRCSSQSGHNTVSWYQQALGQGPQFIFQYYREEENGRGNFPPRFSGLQFPNYSSELNVNALELDDSALYLCASSLGFRTSYEQYFGPGTRLTVT.

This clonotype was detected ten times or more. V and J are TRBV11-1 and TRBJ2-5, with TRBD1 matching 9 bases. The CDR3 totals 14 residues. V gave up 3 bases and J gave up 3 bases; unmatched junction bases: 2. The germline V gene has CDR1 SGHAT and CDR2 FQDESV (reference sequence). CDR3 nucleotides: TGTGCCAGCAGCTTCCGGGACAGGGAAGAGACCCAGTACTTC. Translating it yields CASSFRDREETQYF. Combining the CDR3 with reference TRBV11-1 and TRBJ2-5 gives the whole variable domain EAEVAQSPRYKITEKSQAVAFWCDPISGHATLYWYRQILGQGPELLVQFQDESVVDDSQLPKDRFSAERLKGVDSTLKIQPAELGDSAMYLCASSFRDREETQYFGPGTRLLVL.

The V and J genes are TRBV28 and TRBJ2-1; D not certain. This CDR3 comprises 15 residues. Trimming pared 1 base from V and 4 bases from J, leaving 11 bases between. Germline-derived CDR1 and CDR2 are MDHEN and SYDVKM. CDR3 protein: CASSLLSGSYNEQFF. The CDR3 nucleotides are TGTGCCAGCAGTTTATTGTCAGGATCTTACAATGAGCAGTTCTTC.

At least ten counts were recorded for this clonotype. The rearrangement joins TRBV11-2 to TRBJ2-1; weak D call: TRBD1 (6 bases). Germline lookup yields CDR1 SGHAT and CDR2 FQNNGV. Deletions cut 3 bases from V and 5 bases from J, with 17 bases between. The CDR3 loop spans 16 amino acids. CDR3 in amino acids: CASSFLIRGNHNEQFF. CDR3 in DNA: TGTGCCAGCAGCTTCCTCATCAGGGGCAACCACAATGAGCAGTTCTTC.

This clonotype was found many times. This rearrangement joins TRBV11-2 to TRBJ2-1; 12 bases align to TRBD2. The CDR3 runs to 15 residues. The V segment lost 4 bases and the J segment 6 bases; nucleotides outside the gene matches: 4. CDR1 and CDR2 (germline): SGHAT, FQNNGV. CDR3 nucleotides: TGTGCCAGCAGCTGGACTAGCGGGAATACCAATGAGCAGTTCTTC. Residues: CASSWTSGNTNEQFF.

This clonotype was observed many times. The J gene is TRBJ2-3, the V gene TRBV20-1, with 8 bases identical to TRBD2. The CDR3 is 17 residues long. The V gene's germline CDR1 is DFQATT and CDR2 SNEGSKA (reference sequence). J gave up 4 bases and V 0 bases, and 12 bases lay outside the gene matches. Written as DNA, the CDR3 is TGCAGTGCTAGAGACCCTTGGCGGGAGGATTGGGCAGATACGCAGTATTTT. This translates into CSARDPWREDWADTQYF.

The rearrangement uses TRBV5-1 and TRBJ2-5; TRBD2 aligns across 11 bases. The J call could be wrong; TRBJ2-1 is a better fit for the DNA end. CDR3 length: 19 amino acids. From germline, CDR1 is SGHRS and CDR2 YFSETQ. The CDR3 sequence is CASSSGLSTSGAKYNEQFF. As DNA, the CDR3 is TGCGCCAGCAGCTCGGGCCTTTCGACTAGCGGGGCTAAGTACAATGAGCAGTTCTTC.

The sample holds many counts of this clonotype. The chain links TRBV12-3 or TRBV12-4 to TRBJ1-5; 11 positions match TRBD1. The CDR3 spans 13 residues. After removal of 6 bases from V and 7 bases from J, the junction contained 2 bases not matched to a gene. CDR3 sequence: CASRGTGGQPQHF. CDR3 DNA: TGTGCCAGCAGGGGGACAGGGGGACAGCCCCAGCATTTT.

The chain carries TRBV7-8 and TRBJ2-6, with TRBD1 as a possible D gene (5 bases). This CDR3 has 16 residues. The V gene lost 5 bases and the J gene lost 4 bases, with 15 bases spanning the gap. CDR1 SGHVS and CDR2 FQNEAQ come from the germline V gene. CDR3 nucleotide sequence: TGTGCCAGCAGCCTAAACCAGGGTTCCGGGGCCAACGTCCTGACTTTC. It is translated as CASSLNQGSGANVLTF.

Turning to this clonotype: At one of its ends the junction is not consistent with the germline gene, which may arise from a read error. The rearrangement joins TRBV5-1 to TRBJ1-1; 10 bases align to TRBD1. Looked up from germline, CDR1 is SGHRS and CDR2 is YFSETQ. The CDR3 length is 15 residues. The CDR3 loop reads CASSPQTGGYAEAFF. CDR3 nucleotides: TGTGCCAGCAGCCCTCAGACAGGGGGCTACGCTGAAGCTTTCTTT.

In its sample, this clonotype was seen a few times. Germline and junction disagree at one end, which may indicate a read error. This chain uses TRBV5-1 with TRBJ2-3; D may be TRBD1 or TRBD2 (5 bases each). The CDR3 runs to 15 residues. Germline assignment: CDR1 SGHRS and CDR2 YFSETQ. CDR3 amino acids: CASSIPGLGTDTQYF. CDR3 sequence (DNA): TGTGCCAGCAGCATACCGGGGCTCGGCACAGATACGCAGTATTTT.

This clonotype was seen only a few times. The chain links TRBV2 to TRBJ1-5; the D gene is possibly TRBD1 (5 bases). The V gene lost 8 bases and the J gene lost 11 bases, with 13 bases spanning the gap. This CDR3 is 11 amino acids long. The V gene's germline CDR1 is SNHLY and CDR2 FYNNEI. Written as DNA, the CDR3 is TGTGCCAGCGCGGAACGGGGCTCCCAGCATTTT. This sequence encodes CASAERGSQHF.

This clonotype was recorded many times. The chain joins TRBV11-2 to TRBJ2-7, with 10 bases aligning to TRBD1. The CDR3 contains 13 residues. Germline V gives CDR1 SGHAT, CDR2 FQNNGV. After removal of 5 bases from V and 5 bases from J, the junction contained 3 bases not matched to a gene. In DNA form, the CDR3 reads TGTGCCAGCAGCCCCGGGACAGGGGACGAGCAGTACTTC. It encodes CASSPGTGDEQYF.

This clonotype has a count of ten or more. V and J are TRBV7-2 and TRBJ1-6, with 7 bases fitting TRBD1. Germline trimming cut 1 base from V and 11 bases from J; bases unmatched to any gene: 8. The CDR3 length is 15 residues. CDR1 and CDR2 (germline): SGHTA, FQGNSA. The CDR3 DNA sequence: TGTGCCAGCAGCTTAGGGTGGACAGGCATAACACCCCTCCACTTT. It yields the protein CASSLGWTGITPLHF.

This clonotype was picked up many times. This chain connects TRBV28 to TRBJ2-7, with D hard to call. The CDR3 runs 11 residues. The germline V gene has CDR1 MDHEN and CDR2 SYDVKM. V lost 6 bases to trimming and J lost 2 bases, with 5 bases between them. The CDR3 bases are TGTGCCAGCAGCCCCGCCTACGAGCAGTACTTC. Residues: CASSPAYEQYF.

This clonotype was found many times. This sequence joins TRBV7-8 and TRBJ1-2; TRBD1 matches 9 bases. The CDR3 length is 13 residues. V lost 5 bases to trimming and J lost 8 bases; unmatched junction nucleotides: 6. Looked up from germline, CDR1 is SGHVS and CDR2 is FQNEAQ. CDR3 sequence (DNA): TGTGCCAGCAGCGACTGGACAGGGGAAGGCTACACCTTC. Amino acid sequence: CASSDWTGEGYTF.